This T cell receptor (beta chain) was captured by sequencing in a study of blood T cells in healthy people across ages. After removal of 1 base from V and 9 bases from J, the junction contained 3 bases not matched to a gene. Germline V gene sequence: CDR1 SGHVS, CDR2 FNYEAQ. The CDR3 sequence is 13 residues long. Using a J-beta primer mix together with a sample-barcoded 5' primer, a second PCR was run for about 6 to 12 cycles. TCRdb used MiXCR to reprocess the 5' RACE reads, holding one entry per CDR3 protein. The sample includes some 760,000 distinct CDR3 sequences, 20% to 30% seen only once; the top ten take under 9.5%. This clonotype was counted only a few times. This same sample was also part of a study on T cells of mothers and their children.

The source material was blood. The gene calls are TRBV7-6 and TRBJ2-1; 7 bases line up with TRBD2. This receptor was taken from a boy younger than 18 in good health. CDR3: CASSLVGEGEQFF. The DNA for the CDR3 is TGTGCCAGCAGCTTAGTAGGGGAGGGTGAGCAGTTCTTC.